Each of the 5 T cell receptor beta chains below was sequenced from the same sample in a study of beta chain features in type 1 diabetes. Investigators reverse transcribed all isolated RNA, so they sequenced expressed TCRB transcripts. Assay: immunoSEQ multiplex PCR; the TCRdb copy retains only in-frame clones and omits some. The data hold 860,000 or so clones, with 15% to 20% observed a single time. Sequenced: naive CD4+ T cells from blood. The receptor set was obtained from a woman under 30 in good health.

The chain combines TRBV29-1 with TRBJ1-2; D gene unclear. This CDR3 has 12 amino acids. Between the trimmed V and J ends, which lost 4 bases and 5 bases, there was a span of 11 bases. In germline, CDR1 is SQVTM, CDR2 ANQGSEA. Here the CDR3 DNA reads TGCAGCGTTGTGCCAGGAGAGTATGGCTACACCTTC. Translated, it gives CSVVPGEYGYTF. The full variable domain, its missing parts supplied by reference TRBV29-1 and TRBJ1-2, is SAVISQKPSRDICQRGTSLTIQCQVDSQVTMMFWYRQQPGQSLTLIATANQGSEATYESGFVIDKFPISRPNLTFSTLTVSNMSPEDSSIYLCSVVPGEYGYTFGSGTRLTVV.

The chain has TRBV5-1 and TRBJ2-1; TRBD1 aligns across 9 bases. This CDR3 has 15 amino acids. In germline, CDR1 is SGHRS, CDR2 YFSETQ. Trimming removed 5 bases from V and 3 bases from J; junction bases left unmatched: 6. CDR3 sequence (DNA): TGCGCCAGCAGAAAGACAGGGGGAGGCTACAATGAGCAGTTCTTC. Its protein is CASRKTGGGYNEQFF.

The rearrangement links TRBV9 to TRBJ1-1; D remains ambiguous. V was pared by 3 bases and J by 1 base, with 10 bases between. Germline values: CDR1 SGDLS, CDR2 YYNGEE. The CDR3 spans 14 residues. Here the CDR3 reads CASSALVQNTEAFF. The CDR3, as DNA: TGTGCCAGCAGCGCCCTGGTCCAGAACACTGAAGCTTTCTTT.

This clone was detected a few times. As DNA, the CDR3 is TGTGCCAGCAGCCTCGGTACCTACAATGAGCAGTTCTTC. Translating it yields CASSLGTYNEQFF. The V and J genes are TRBV5-6 and TRBJ2-1; D call uncertain. V was pared by 4 bases and J by 2 bases, with 7 bases between. The CDR3 covers 13 residues. CDR1 and CDR2 from the germline V gene are SGHDT and YYEEEE.

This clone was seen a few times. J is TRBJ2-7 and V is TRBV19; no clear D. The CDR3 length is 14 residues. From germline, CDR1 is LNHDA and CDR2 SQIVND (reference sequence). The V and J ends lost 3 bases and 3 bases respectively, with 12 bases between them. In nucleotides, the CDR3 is TGTGCCAGTAGTATCGAGCGAGGAAACTACGAGCAGTACTTC. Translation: CASSIERGNYEQYF.